These 14 T cell receptor beta chains were all obtained from the same sample, sequenced in a study of human T cells and chemical hapten exposure. Total RNA extraction was carried out from unfractionated whole blood. TCRdb itself ran the 5' RACE reads through MiXCR, one entry per CDR3 protein. Among about 140,000 distinct CDR3 sequences listed, roughly 4% were seen once. These receptors came from a female donor in good health.

The rearrangement links TRBV3-1 to TRBJ2-7; D not resolved. Per germline, CDR1 LGHDT and CDR2 YNNKEL (reference sequence). The CDR3 consists of 15 residues. V was clipped by 0 bases and J by 2 bases, with 11 bases between them. The CDR3 reads CASSQDLVRTYEQYF. The CDR3 DNA is TGTGCCAGCAGCCAAGATCTGGTACGGACCTACGAGCAGTACTTC.

With regard to this clonotype: Being one base from a much bigger clone, this may be a read error. The chain carries TRBV3-1 and TRBJ2-7; D is uncertain. The CDR3 totals 17 residues. Trimming pared 1 base from V and 1 base from J, leaving 17 bases between. Germline V gene sequence: CDR1 LGHDT, CDR2 YNNKEL (reference sequence). The CDR3 sequence is CASSQVPKGRTSYEQYF. The CDR3 DNA reads as TGTGCCAGCAGCCAAGTCCCAAAGGGCCGTACTTCCTACGAGCAGTACTTC.

This clonotype showed up just once. The V call is TRBV7-9, the J call TRBJ1-1, with D maybe TRBD1 (5 bases). The CDR3 loop spans 14 amino acids. V was clipped by 1 base and J by 3 bases, with 9 bases between them. The germline V gene has CDR1 SEHNR and CDR2 FQNEAQ (reference sequence). CDR3 sequence: CASSLVLGDTEAFF. The CDR3 DNA reads TGTGCCAGCAGCTTAGTACTGGGGGACACTGAAGCTTTCTTT.

A few counts support this clonotype. This chain joins TRBV28 and TRBJ2-5, with D perhaps matching TRBD1 (6 bases). With 5 bases removed from V and 0 bases from J, the gap between germline ends came to 13 bases. CDR1 MDHEN and CDR2 SYDVKM come from the germline V gene. The CDR3 is 15 amino acids. CDR3 amino acids: CASSAVGHYQETQYF. CDR3 sequence (DNA): TGTGCCAGCAGTGCTGTGGGACATTACCAAGAGACCCAGTACTTC.

This clonotype was observed at least ten times. CDR3 bases: TGTGCCAGCAGCCGACAGGGTCGCACAGATACGCAGTATTTT. Translated: CASSRQGRTDTQYF. This chain joins TRBV2 and TRBJ2-3; TRBD1 aligns across 7 bases. CDR1 and CDR2 from the germline V gene are SNHLY and FYNNEI. There are 14 residues in the CDR3. V lost 6 bases to trimming and J lost 1 base; unmatched junction nucleotides: 4.

This clonotype showed up many times. The CDR3 bases are TGCAGTGCTAGAGAGGGGAGGAACACTGAAGCTTTCTTT. Translated, it gives CSAREGRNTEAFF. The rearrangement links TRBV20-1 to TRBJ1-1, with unresolved D. V gave up 0 bases and J gave up 1 base, with 6 bases separating them. CDR3 length: 13 residues. CDR1 and CDR2 from the germline V gene are DFQATT and SNEGSKA (reference sequence).

This clonotype was seen at least ten times. The J gene is TRBJ2-1, the V gene TRBV29-1; TRBD2 matches at 10 bases. Germline loops: CDR1 SQVTM, CDR2 ANQGSEA. The CDR3 consists of 14 residues. The junction had 3 bases not matched to a gene; V was cut back by 2 bases and J by 5 bases. CDR3 region: CSVETSGANNEQFF. The CDR3 bases are TGCAGCGTTGAAACTAGCGGGGCGAACAATGAGCAGTTCTTC.

This clonotype has at least ten counts. The rearrangement joins TRBV12-3 or TRBV12-4 to TRBJ2-3, with 9 positions matching TRBD1. The V and J ends lost 5 bases and 3 bases, in that order; junction bases with no gene match: 6. CDR3 length: 15 residues. CDR3 in DNA: TGTGCCAGCAGTAGCCGCGGGACAGGGACAGATACGCAGTATTTT. This sequence encodes CASSSRGTGTDTQYF.

This clonotype was seen many times. The rearrangement joins TRBV18 to TRBJ2-5, with unresolved D. Germline V gene lookup returns CDR1 KGHSH and CDR2 LQKENI. V was trimmed by 4 bases and J by 2 bases, leaving 2 bases between them. The CDR3 runs 11 residues. DNA of the CDR3: TGTGCCAGCTCACGACAAGAGACCCAGTACTTC. Its translation: CASSRQETQYF.

Ten or more counts support this clonotype. V usage is TRBV3-1 and J usage is TRBJ2-1, with 15 bases identical to TRBD2. The CDR3 is 16 residues long. Trimming removed 4 bases from V and 7 bases from J; junction bases left unmatched: 5. Germline CDR1 is LGHDT and CDR2 is YNNKEL (reference sequence). CDR3 DNA sequence: TGTGCCAGCAGCCCCAGGACTAGCGGGGGGGCTAATGAGCAGTTCTTC. It codes for CASSPRTSGGANEQFF.

This clonotype was counted between two and nine times. V is TRBV7-3 and J is TRBJ2-1, with D perhaps matching TRBD2 (5 bases). CDR1 and CDR2 from the germline V gene are SGHTA and FQGTGA. The CDR3 is 17 residues long. Trimming pared 1 base from V and 10 bases from J, leaving 23 bases between. The CDR3 sequence is CASSLSRGGRRIDEQFF. The CDR3 DNA reads as TGTGCCAGCAGCTTAAGTCGAGGTGGGAGACGGATAGACGAGCAGTTCTTC.

This clonotype has a count of ten or more. The rearrangement uses TRBV5-6 and TRBJ2-2; TRBD1 matches at 9 bases. The length of the CDR3 is 16 residues. Germline V gives CDR1 SGHDT, CDR2 YYEEEE. The trim removed 2 bases at V and 1 base at J, leaving 3 bases unmatched. CDR3 protein: CASSFGQGWNTGELFF. In DNA form, the CDR3 reads TGTGCCAGCAGCTTTGGACAGGGGTGGAACACCGGGGAGCTGTTTTTT.

This clonotype was picked up many times. The rearrangement uses TRBV3-1 and TRBJ1-5; D not certain. Germline V gene sequence: CDR1 LGHDT, CDR2 YNNKEL (reference sequence). V dropped 0 bases and J dropped 6 bases, with 6 bases sitting between them. CDR3 length: 13 amino acids. In DNA, the CDR3 is TGTGCCAGCAGCCAAGATCGGAGTCAGCCCCAGCATTTT. Its translation: CASSQDRSQPQHF.

This clonotype was detected only a few times. J is TRBJ2-4 and V is TRBV4-1, with a possible D match to TRBD1 (5 bases). The germline V gene encodes CDR1 MGHRA and CDR2 YSYEKL. The CDR3 is made up of 18 amino acids. V lost 1 base to trimming and J lost 1 base, with 17 bases between them. The CDR3 spells CASSQVTMGLLAKNIQYF. CDR3 nucleotides: TGCGCCAGCAGCCAAGTTACTATGGGGCTTCTGGCCAAAAACATTCAGTACTTC.